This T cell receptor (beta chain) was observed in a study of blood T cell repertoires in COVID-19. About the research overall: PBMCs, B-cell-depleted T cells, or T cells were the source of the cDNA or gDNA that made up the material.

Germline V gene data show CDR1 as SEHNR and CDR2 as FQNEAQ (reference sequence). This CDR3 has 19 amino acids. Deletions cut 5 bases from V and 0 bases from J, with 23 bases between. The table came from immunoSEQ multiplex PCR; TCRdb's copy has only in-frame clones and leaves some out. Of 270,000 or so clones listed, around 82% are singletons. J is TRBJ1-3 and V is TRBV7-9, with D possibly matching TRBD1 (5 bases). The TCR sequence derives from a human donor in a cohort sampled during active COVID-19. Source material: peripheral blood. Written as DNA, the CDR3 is TGTGCCAGCAGCGCCCGGGGGAGATTACGTACCCTCTCTGGAAACACCATATATTTT. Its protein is CASSARGRLRTLSGNTIYF. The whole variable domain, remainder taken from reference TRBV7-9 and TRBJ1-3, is DTGVSQNPRHKITKRGQNVTFRCDPISEHNRLYWYRQTLGQGPEFLTYFQNEAQLEKSRLLSDRFSAERPKGSFSTLEIQRTEQGDSAMYLCASSARGRLRTLSGNTIYFGEGSWLTVV.